Each of the 5 T cell receptor beta chains below was sequenced from the same sample in a study of Ad26.COV2.S vaccination and SARS-CoV-2 variants. Specified treatment: 15 to 20 received Ad26.COV2.S at low or high dose, single or two shots; several received placebo; per-sample allocation not given. Vaccine and placebo recipients were sampled on day 63 after the first injection. Profiling relied on immunoSEQ multiplex PCR, and the TCRdb table lists in-frame clones only, not all of them. The table has roughly 320,000 clones, about 86% seen once. Sample: peripheral blood, taken in a trial of Ad26.COV2.S vaccine versus placebo. The receptors here all came from a person aged 18 to 65 who received the Ad26.COV2.S COVID-19 vaccine or a placebo.

The chain employs TRBV11-2 and TRBJ2-7, with D uncertain. This CDR3 is built from 12 residues. The germline V gene encodes CDR1 SGHAT and CDR2 FQNNGV. V gave up 1 base and J gave up 4 bases, with 5 bases separating them. The CDR3 bases are TGTGCCAGCAGCTTAGGGGTTTACGAGCAGTACTTC. It yields the protein CASSLGVYEQYF.

Concerning this clone itself: Other nucleotide sequences from this sample produce the same CDR3. CDR3 coding DNA: TGCAGCGTTGATGAGGGTAGGTCCTACAATGAGCAGTTCTTC. It encodes CSVDEGRSYNEQFF. The chain joins TRBV29-1 to TRBJ2-1; a possible D gene is TRBD2 (5 bases). Trimming shortened V by 3 bases and J by 1 base, and 10 bases separated the two germline ends. The CDR3 sequence is 14 residues long. Germline V gives CDR1 SQVTM, CDR2 ANQGSEA.

The chain combines TRBV4-3 with TRBJ1-5; D is uncertain. The length of the CDR3 is 13 residues. V dropped 0 bases and J dropped 6 bases, with 6 bases sitting between them. CDR1 is LGHNA and CDR2 is YSLEER in the germline V gene. CDR3 bases: TGCGCCAGCAGCCAAGATGGTAGTCAGCCCCAGCATTTT. Translating gives CASSQDGSQPQHF.

J is TRBJ1-2 and V is TRBV12-3 or TRBV12-4; TRBD1 agrees at 7 bases. The CDR3 contains 13 residues. V trimming: 1 base; J trimming: 6 bases; junction bases outside the gene matches: 2. CDR3 amino acids: CASSLEGANGYTF. The CDR3, as DNA: TGTGCCAGCAGTTTAGAGGGGGCCAATGGCTACACCTTC.

The rearrangement joins TRBV6-2 or TRBV6-3 to TRBJ1-4; a weak D match, TRBD1 (5 bases). Per the germline V gene, CDR1 is MNHEY and CDR2 is SVGEGT. V lost 5 bases to trimming and J lost 3 bases, with 7 bases between them. CDR3 size: 13 residues. The DNA for the CDR3 is TGTGCCAGCAGTCGACAGCCTAATGAAAAACTGTTTTTT. Translating gives CASSRQPNEKLFF.